The clone carrying this TCR beta chain was observed a handful of times. Antigen: not known. The V and J ends lost 0 bases and 4 bases respectively, with 13 bases between them. Germline V gene data show CDR1 as DFQATT and CDR2 as SNEGSKA (reference sequence). The CDR3 is 15 residues long. This specimen comes from a study of CD8 T cells in ankylosing spondylitis. Study-wide results and limits: Disease-linked clones had a CD8+ phenotype and relatively low frequency in peripheral blood. In ankylosing spondylitis blood, a motif of roughly eight highly homologous TCR beta variants appeared characteristic. Several of the motif variants were reported before in synovial fluid and blood from reactive arthritis. Disease-linked clones were reportedly significantly enriched in matched ankylosing spondylitis synovial fluid.

Using quantitative 5'-RACE with molecular barcodes, the authors made TCR beta libraries. Via MiXCR, TCRdb re-called the 5' RACE reads, giving one row per CDR3 protein. The table has hundreds of thousands of distinct CDR3 sequences, 12% seen once; the top ten hold over 6.5%. The source of this sequence is a male donor with ankylosing spondylitis. Sequenced sample: blood, either unsorted or a sorted T cell fraction (not recorded which). J is TRBJ2-1 and V is TRBV20-1; no firm D call. CDR3 residues: CSARDPGGPYNEQFF. The CDR3 nucleotides read TGCAGTGCTAGAGATCCGGGCGGACCTTACAATGAGCAGTTCTTC.